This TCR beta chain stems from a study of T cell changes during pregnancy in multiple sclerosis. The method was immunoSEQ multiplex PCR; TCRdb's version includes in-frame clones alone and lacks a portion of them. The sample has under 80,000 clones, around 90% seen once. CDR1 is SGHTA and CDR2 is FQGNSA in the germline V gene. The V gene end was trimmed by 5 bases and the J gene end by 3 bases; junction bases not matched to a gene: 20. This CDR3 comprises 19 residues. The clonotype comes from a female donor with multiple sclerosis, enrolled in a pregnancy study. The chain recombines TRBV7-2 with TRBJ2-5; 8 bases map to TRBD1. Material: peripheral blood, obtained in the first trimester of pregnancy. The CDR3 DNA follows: TGTGCCAGCAGCCCCACACCGACAGGGGACATGGGGCGAAAAGAGACCCAGTACTTC. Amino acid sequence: CASSPTPTGDMGRKETQYF.